These 32 T cell receptor beta chains came from one sample sequenced in a study of identical twins. TCRdb re-called the 5' RACE reads through MiXCR, storing one row per CDR3 protein. The profile shows over 500,000 distinct CDR3 sequences, around 20% of them singletons. This sample was shared with a second study, whose subject was T cells expressing NK-cell markers.

What was sequenced was CD4+ T cells sorted from blood. The source is a woman aged 18-30 years in good health.

V usage is TRBV9 and J usage is TRBJ2-7; tentative D call: TRBD2 (5 bases). The germline CDR1 and CDR2 sequences are SGDLS and YYNGEE. The ends were cut back, 1 base at V and 5 bases at J, with 7 bases in the middle. CDR3 length: 12 residues. CDR3 residues: CASSVFGDEQYF. CDR3 in DNA: TGTGCCAGCAGCGTATTCGGGGACGAGCAGTACTTC.

The chain is built from TRBV19 and TRBJ1-5; perhaps TRBD1 as D (5 bases). Germline V gene lookup returns CDR1 LNHDA and CDR2 SQIVND (reference sequence). Trimming took 4 bases from V and 4 from J, leaving 11 bases between them. CDR3 length: 14 residues. DNA for the CDR3: TGTGCCAGTAGTACAGCGGGGGGAAATCAGCCCCAGCATTTT. It specifies CASSTAGGNQPQHF.

The chain is built from TRBV9 and TRBJ2-3; D not certain. Between the trimmed V and J ends, which lost 1 base and 4 bases, there was a span of 10 bases. Per germline, CDR1 SGDLS and CDR2 YYNGEE. This CDR3 has 14 residues. This chain's CDR3 is CASSVLVGPDTQYF. The CDR3 coding sequence is TGTGCCAGCAGCGTATTGGTTGGCCCAGATACGCAGTATTTT.

The sample holds a few counts of this clonotype. The chain combines TRBV4-1 with TRBJ1-1; no clear D. The germline V gene encodes CDR1 MGHRA and CDR2 YSYEKL. The CDR3 has 17 amino acids. V was trimmed by 2 bases and J by 11 bases, leaving 27 bases between them. The CDR3 region is CASSQTHTGNSIIGAFF. The CDR3 nucleotides are TGCGCCAGCAGCCAAACCCATACGGGAAACTCCATTATCGGTGCTTTCTTT.

This clonotype was found a few times. The CDR3 protein is CASSPDSATYNEQFF. CDR3 DNA: TGTGCCAGCAGCCCTGACAGTGCTACCTACAATGAGCAGTTCTTC. This sequence joins TRBV9 and TRBJ2-1; a weak D match, TRBD1 (5 bases). Germline V gene lookup returns CDR1 SGDLS and CDR2 YYNGEE. This CDR3 contains 15 residues. Trimming shortened V by 4 bases and J by 2 bases, and 13 bases separated the two germline ends.

The V and J genes are TRBV20-1 and TRBJ2-1, with TRBD2 matching over 10 bases. From germline, CDR1 is DFQATT and CDR2 SNEGSKA (reference sequence). V gave up 3 bases and J gave up 10 bases; unmatched junction bases: 9. There are 14 residues in the CDR3. CDR3 nucleotides: TGCAGTGCTAGGTCCGGGACTAGCGTCCAGGAGCAGTTCTTC. As protein: CSARSGTSVQEQFF.

V and J are TRBV12-1 and TRBJ2-7; the table calls TRBD2, which could not be checked here. TRBV12-1 is labeled a pseudogene. The CDR3 runs 13 residues. The CDR3: CATPFLEGYEQYF. CDR3 bases: TGTGCAACGCCCTTCCTCGAGGGTTACGAGCAGTACTTC.

This clonotype was observed a handful of times. V usage is TRBV15 and J usage is TRBJ2-7; TRBD1 agrees at 8 bases. This CDR3 has 14 amino acids. Germline V gene lookup returns CDR1 LNHNV and CDR2 YYDKDF (reference sequence). The ends lost 9 bases at V and 3 bases at J; junction bases unmatched: 10. The CDR3 loop reads CATSLDRGIYEQYF. DNA of the CDR3: TGTGCCACGAGCCTCGACAGGGGAATCTACGAGCAGTACTTC.

There are a few counts of this clonotype. The chain carries TRBV11-2 and TRBJ2-1; unclear D gene. V was trimmed by 8 bases and J by 0 bases, leaving 14 bases between them. Germline V lookup: CDR1 SGHAT, CDR2 FQNNGV. The CDR3 consists of 15 residues. The CDR3 loop is CASSSRLSSYNEQFF. The CDR3 bases are TGTGCCAGCTCTTCCCGGTTATCCTCCTACAATGAGCAGTTCTTC.

This CDR3 is CSAIEEVKNIQYF. Here the CDR3 DNA reads TGCAGTGCTATCGAGGAAGTCAAAAACATTCAGTACTTC. V gene TRBV20-1 combines with J gene TRBJ2-4; D unresolved. V was cut by 4 bases and J by 3 bases, with 10 bases left in between. The V gene's germline CDR1 is DFQATT and CDR2 SNEGSKA (reference sequence). The CDR3 is made up of 13 amino acids.

V and J are TRBV20-1 and TRBJ2-1; a possible D gene is TRBD2 (6 bases). The V and J ends lost 5 bases and 8 bases respectively, with 16 bases between them. Germline CDR1 reads DFQATT; CDR2 reads SNEGSKA (reference sequence). This CDR3 region has 13 residues. The CDR3 nucleotides read TGCAGTGCTTGGAGGGGCACGGGGGATGAGCAGTTCTTC. Translated, it gives CSAWRGTGDEQFF.

The genes are TRBV25-1 and TRBJ2-7, with D perhaps matching TRBD1 (6 bases). Per germline, CDR1 MGHDK and CDR2 SYGVNS. The CDR3 covers 14 residues. Trimming removed 6 bases from V and 5 bases from J, with 17 bases in between. The CDR3 sequence: CASSELVRGHEQYF. CDR3 sequence (DNA): TGTGCCAGCAGCGAGCTGGTCAGGGGTCACGAGCAGTACTTC.

V is TRBV4-1 and J is TRBJ2-7, with D maybe TRBD2 (6 bases). Germline assignment: CDR1 MGHRA and CDR2 YSYEKL. This CDR3 region has 13 residues. V was shortened by 1 base and J by 7 bases, with 11 bases between the two germline ends. The CDR3 coding sequence is TGCGCCAGCAGCCAAGGGCTAGCGAGGGAGCAGTACTTC. It specifies CASSQGLAREQYF.

This clonotype was seen at least ten times. The chain joins TRBV29-1 to TRBJ1-1; the D is unclear. V was clipped by 2 bases and J by 3 bases, with 10 bases between them. This CDR3 is 13 amino acids long. The germline V gene has CDR1 SQVTM and CDR2 ANQGSEA. The CDR3 DNA reads as TGCAGCGTTGAATACCCCCTACACACTGAAGCTTTCTTT. This sequence encodes CSVEYPLHTEAFF.

In its sample, this clonotype was seen a few times. The chain employs TRBV6-2 or TRBV6-3 and TRBJ2-3, with TRBD2 as a possible D gene (5 bases). V dropped 2 bases and J dropped 0 bases, with 12 bases sitting between them. Germline CDR1 is MNHEY and CDR2 is SVGEGT. The CDR3 is made up of 16 amino acids. CDR3 loop: CASSYATSGSTDTQYF. DNA of the CDR3: TGTGCCAGCAGTTACGCGACGAGCGGTAGCACAGATACGCAGTATTTT.

A few counts support this clonotype. This CDR3 reads CASSEGPGQIYEQYF. Written as DNA, the CDR3 is TGTGCCAGCAGCGAGGGACCGGGACAGATCTACGAGCAGTACTTC. V and J are TRBV9 and TRBJ2-7; 7 bases match TRBD1. After removal of 3 bases from V and 3 bases from J, the junction contained 9 bases not matched to a gene. CDR3 length: 15 amino acids. CDR1 is SGDLS and CDR2 is YYNGEE in the germline V gene.

This clonotype was recorded once. This chain links TRBV20-1 with TRBJ2-1; 8 bases line up with TRBD2. The V gene end was trimmed by 4 bases and the J gene end by 5 bases; junction bases not matched to a gene: 10. This CDR3 has 15 residues. From germline, CDR1 is DFQATT and CDR2 SNEGSKA (reference sequence). This CDR3 reads CSATDIAGYHNEQFF. CDR3 nucleotides: TGCAGTGCTACGGATATAGCGGGATACCACAATGAGCAGTTCTTC.

The chain has TRBV7-2 and TRBJ2-1; 8 bases are a match to TRBD2. Trimming took 2 bases from V and 6 from J; bases not matched to a gene: 9. The CDR3 consists of 16 residues. The germline CDR1 and CDR2 sequences are SGHTA and FQGNSA. The CDR3 loop is CASSLLAGGLLNEQFF. CDR3 DNA sequence: TGTGCCAGCAGCTTACTTGCGGGAGGTCTTCTCAATGAGCAGTTCTTC.

This clonotype came up many times. The genes are TRBV12-3 or TRBV12-4 and TRBJ1-1; D gene ambiguous. Trimming stripped 3 bases from V and 2 bases from J, with 1 base between. This CDR3 is 11 amino acids long. The CDR3 loop is CASSFNTEAFF. DNA of the CDR3: TGTGCCAGCAGTTTTAACACTGAAGCTTTCTTT.

This chain's CDR3 is CASMVHGGYEQYF. The CDR3 bases are TGTGCCAGCATGGTACATGGGGGCTACGAGCAGTACTTC. The gene calls are TRBV25-1 and TRBJ2-7; D is tentatively TRBD1 or TRBD2 (5 bases each). CDR3 size: 13 residues. The germline V gene has CDR1 MGHDK and CDR2 SYGVNS. V lost 7 bases and J 3 bases, leaving 13 bases between the germline ends.

The J gene is TRBJ2-3, the V gene TRBV7-9, with no clear D. CDR3 size: 12 residues. The germline V and J ends were trimmed by 7 bases and 0 bases, with 5 bases remaining between them. Germline V gene lookup returns CDR1 SEHNR and CDR2 FQNEAQ (reference sequence). The CDR3 here is CASTVSTDTQYF. CDR3 nucleotides: TGTGCCAGCACCGTGAGCACAGATACGCAGTATTTT.

This rearrangement joins TRBV9 to TRBJ1-5; D is perhaps TRBD1 (5 bases). Trimming pared 0 bases from V and 6 bases from J, leaving 13 bases between. The CDR3 has 15 amino acids. The V gene's germline CDR1 is SGDLS and CDR2 YYNGEE. The CDR3: CASSVGAGRGQPQHF. The CDR3 DNA reads as TGTGCCAGCAGCGTAGGGGCAGGGAGGGGTCAGCCCCAGCATTTT. Variable domain in full (rest from reference TRBV9 and TRBJ1-5): DSGVTQTPKHLITATGQRVTLRCSPRSGDLSVYWYQQSLDQGLQFLIQYYNGEERAKGNILERFSAQQFPDLHSELNLSSLELGDSALYFCASSVGAGRGQPQHFGDGTRLSIL.

The chain combines TRBV29-1 with TRBJ2-1, with D perhaps given as TRBD1 or TRBD2 (6 bases each). Germline lookup yields CDR1 SQVTM and CDR2 ANQGSEA. Trimming stripped 8 bases from V and 7 bases from J, with 24 bases between. The CDR3 loop spans 15 amino acids. DNA of the CDR3: TGCAGCCTTGGTAGATGGGGGCTAGCGTCGAATGAGCAGTTCTTC. Its translation: CSLGRWGLASNEQFF.

This clonotype was observed a handful of times. The chain is built from TRBV12-3 or TRBV12-4 and TRBJ1-6; TRBD1 might be the D (6 bases). V lost 6 bases and J 8 bases, leaving 14 bases between the germline ends. CDR3 size: 14 residues. CDR3 in amino acids: CASRPRGRDSPLHF. Written as DNA, the CDR3 is TGTGCCAGCAGACCCCGGGGGCGGGATTCACCCCTCCACTTT.

This clonotype was counted many times. The J gene is TRBJ2-4, the V gene TRBV20-1, with D unresolved. Trimming removed 8 bases from V and 2 bases from J, with 13 bases in between. Germline loops: CDR1 DFQATT, CDR2 SNEGSKA (reference sequence). The CDR3 loop spans 13 amino acids. The CDR3 DNA sequence: TGCAGTACACAAGCGACCACCAAAAACATTCAGTACTTC. As protein: CSTQATTKNIQYF.

This clonotype was counted between two and nine times. The CDR3 sequence: CASSLVGISYEQYF. DNA for the CDR3: TGTGCCAGCAGCTTAGTGGGCATCTCCTACGAGCAGTACTTC. This chain uses TRBV7-2 with TRBJ2-7; D not resolved. Germline assignment: CDR1 SGHTA and CDR2 FQGNSA. V lost 1 base to trimming and J lost 0 bases, with 7 bases between them. The CDR3 covers 14 residues.

This clonotype came up a few times. In nucleotides, the CDR3 is TGTGCCAGCAGTAGCCGAAATACCCGCTACGAGCAGTACTTC. Protein: CASSSRNTRYEQYF. The chain uses TRBV6-1 and TRBJ2-7; D remains ambiguous. This CDR3 is 14 amino acids long. CDR1 and CDR2 (germline): MNHNS, SASEGT. The V end was cut by 5 bases, the J end by 3 bases, with 14 bases between.

The chain employs TRBV12-5 and TRBJ2-7; the D is unclear. The CDR3 contains 12 residues. Trimming removed 4 bases at V and 4 bases at J, with 8 bases between. Looked up from germline, CDR1 is LGHNT and CDR2 is FRNRAP. CDR3 coding DNA: TGTGCTAGTGGTTCCTCCTTTTACGAGCAGTACTTC. Amino acid sequence: CASGSSFYEQYF.

Here the CDR3 DNA reads TGTGCCAGCAGCCAAGCGGACAGCAGTTCACCCCTCCACTTT. This gives the protein CASSQADSSSPLHF. The rearrangement joins TRBV14 to TRBJ1-6; tentatively, D is TRBD1 (6 bases). V lost 1 base and J 9 bases, leaving 10 bases between the germline ends. The CDR3 consists of 14 residues. Germline V CDR1 and CDR2: SGHDN, FVKESK.

This clonotype was observed many times. The chain carries TRBV5-6 and TRBJ1-2; D is uncertain. There are 14 residues in the CDR3. V was cut by 4 bases and J by 5 bases, with 15 bases left in between. CDR1 is SGHDT, CDR2 YYEEEE, per germline. The CDR3 coding sequence is TGTGCCAGCAGCCGGTTATCCTCAGCTTATGGCTACACCTTC. This translates into CASSRLSSAYGYTF.

The chain couples TRBV20-1 to TRBJ2-2, with D perhaps TRBD1 (5 bases). Germline V CDR1 and CDR2: DFQATT, SNEGSKA (reference sequence). The CDR3 has 14 amino acids. V dropped 6 bases and J dropped 4 bases, with 15 bases sitting between them. CDR3 bases: TGCAGTGCAACAGACAGAATCCGCACCGGGGAGCTGTTTTTT. It codes for CSATDRIRTGELFF.

The chain combines TRBV10-3 with TRBJ2-3; D is uncertain. Germline CDR1 and CDR2: ENHRY and SYGVKD. The CDR3 loop spans 12 amino acids. V dropped 3 bases and J dropped 4 bases, with 5 bases sitting between them. The CDR3 DNA reads TGTGCCATCAGTGATCTACCAGATACGCAGTATTTT. As protein: CAISDLPDTQYF.